The rows below give T cell receptor beta chains drawn from one sample of a study of T cell responses to AZD1222 COVID-19 vaccine. Clones were sequenced by immunoSEQ multiplex PCR, and TCRdb holds only the in-frame ones, with some missing. The sample consists of 130,000 or so clones, around nine tenths of them appearing once. The starting material was peripheral blood, obtained on day 0 of AZD1222 vaccination. These TCRs come from an adult in good health. Each CDR3 is given with its conserved first and last residue. The D gene is left open where the match is weak. The size of a clone is reported for some rows only, either as once, few or many, or as a class for expanded clones.

cdr3_aa v_call d_call clone_size
CASSPGGIVNEQFF TRBV7-3 . .
CASSQTGGNTEAFF TRBV3-1/TRBV3-2 . .
CASSPLAGGPNTGELFF TRBV7-3 TRBD2 .
CASSERGTDTDTQYF TRBV7-9 . once
CSVGWGASGELFF TRBV29-1 . .
CATSRGRTSGGALRQETQYF TRBV15 TRBD2 once
CASTQRGMGQPQHF TRBV19 . .
CASSLRPGQGLAGELFF TRBV7-3 TRBD1 .
CASSLSGGVGELFF TRBV5-4 . once
CASKSGGWYEQYF TRBV2 . few
CASRAGFGAGSPLHF TRBV2 . .
CASSPQEGSEAFF TRBV18 . .
CAWRAGTGLRGNSPLHF TRBV30 TRBD1 once
CASSWGSSTDTQYF TRBV6-6 . .
CASSLAGRGTDTQYF TRBV7-2 . .
CASSTPGSTEAFF TRBV21-1 . .
CASSLNRGETQYF TRBV7-7 TRBD1 .
CASSSSTGGYEQYF TRBV27 TRBD1 .
CASRGQGAGTDTQYF TRBV2 TRBD1 .
CASSPRDPNEQFF TRBV7-2 . .
CATLPSAGSNQPQHF TRBV28 . .
CASSHGSAGEPSYEQYF TRBV4-2 TRBD2 few
CASSLALYEKLFF TRBV7-8 . .
CATSTGTGTSHNEQFF TRBV15 TRBD2 .
CASSTQTDEAFF TRBV21-1 . .
CASSVRLAGELSYNEQFF TRBV18 TRBD2 .
CASRPTFNTGELFF TRBV7-2 . .
CASRSGSDSGGEKLFF TRBV5-1 . .
CSVEDTGSGDEQFF TRBV29-1 . once
CSASSARGYTF TRBV20-1 . .
CASSQGATTEAFF TRBV6-5 TRBD1 .
CASSPGGGRACWSRYF TRBV21-1 . .
CASSSTGNQPQHF TRBV28 . .